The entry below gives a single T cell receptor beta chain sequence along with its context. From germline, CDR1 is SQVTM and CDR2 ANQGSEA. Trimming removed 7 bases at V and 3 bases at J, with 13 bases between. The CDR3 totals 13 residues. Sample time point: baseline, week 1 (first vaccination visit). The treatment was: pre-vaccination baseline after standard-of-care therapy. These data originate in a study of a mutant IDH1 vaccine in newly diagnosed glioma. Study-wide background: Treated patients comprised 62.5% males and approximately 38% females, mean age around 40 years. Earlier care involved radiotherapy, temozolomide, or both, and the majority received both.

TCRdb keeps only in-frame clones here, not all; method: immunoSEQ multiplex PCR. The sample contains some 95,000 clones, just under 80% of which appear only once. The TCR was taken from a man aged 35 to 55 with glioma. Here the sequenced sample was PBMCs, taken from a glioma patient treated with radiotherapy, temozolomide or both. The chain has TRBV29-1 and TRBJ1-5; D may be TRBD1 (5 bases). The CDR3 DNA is TGCAGCGCCGGAGCAGGGTACAATCAGCCCCAGCATTTT. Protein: CSAGAGYNQPQHF.